This TCR beta chain was captured in a study of regulatory T cells in long-lasting Graves disease. Whole-study findings and limits: Thyroid tissue was not sampled; only peripheral blood was.

In this sample, this clonotype turned up many times. Its target is unknown. Noted time point: newly diagnosed GD, antithyroid drugs for less than 3 months. PBMC RNA served as the TCR library source. In germline, CDR1 is GTSNPN, CDR2 SVGIG (reference sequence). The CDR3 length is 10 residues. The V gene lost 7 bases and the J gene lost 6 bases, with 9 bases spanning the gap. Arm-PCR with iRepertoire HTBI primers amplified the CDR3 regions for these TCR beta libraries. In TCRdb, the multiplex PCR reads were re-called with MiXCR into one record per CDR3 protein. The sample consists of fewer than 400,000 distinct CDR3 sequences, over 15% of them appearing once.

The material sequenced was peripheral blood mononuclear cells (PBMCs), taken at new diagnosis, from a patient treated with antithyroid drugs. The TCR was taken from a female donor with Graves disease. This sequence joins TRBV30 and TRBJ1-2; TRBD1 is a possible D gene (6 bases). CDR3 sequence: CAYTGNGYTF. The CDR3 DNA sequence: TGTGCCTATACAGGGAATGGCTACACCTTC.